The 12 T cell receptor beta chains in this list originate from one sample, sequenced in a study of Ad26.COV2.S vaccination and SARS-CoV-2 variants. Measured with immunoSEQ multiplex PCR; TCRdb has only the in-frame clones, and not every one. The table includes hundreds of thousands of clones, about 87% detected once. Treatment specified: some 20 received Ad26.COV2.S at low or high dose, single or two shots; roughly five received placebo; per-sample allocation not given. Sample collection was performed on day 63 after the first vaccine or placebo injection. The starting material was peripheral blood, obtained in a trial of Ad26.COV2.S vaccine versus placebo. All receptors derive from a person aged 18 to 65 who received the Ad26.COV2.S COVID-19 vaccine or a placebo.

V is TRBV5-6 and J is TRBJ1-5, with D unresolved. Trimming cost V 4 bases and J 1 base, with 12 bases left between them. The CDR3 totals 15 residues. Germline assignment: CDR1 SGHDT and CDR2 YYEEEE. The CDR3 sequence is CASSSNIQSNQPQHF. CDR3 coding DNA: TGTGCCAGCAGCAGCAACATCCAGAGCAATCAGCCCCAGCATTTT.

V is TRBV9 and J is TRBJ2-2; D is uncertain. Trimming took off 3 bases at V and 5 bases at J, with 5 bases between the two ends. The germline gives CDR1 SGDLS, CDR2 YYNGEE. CDR3 length: 12 residues. CDR3 protein: CASSAGTGELFF. CDR3 DNA sequence: TGTGCCAGCAGCGCCGGTACCGGGGAGCTGTTTTTT.

The rearrangement links TRBV5-4 to TRBJ2-3, with 10 bases matching TRBD2. V was pared by 4 bases and J by 0 bases, with 5 bases of the junction left unmatched. The CDR3 covers 16 residues. Germline V gene lookup returns CDR1 SGHNT and CDR2 YYREEE (reference sequence). CDR3 protein: CASSPRTSGSTDTQYF. In DNA, the CDR3 is TGTGCCAGCAGCCCGAGGACTAGCGGAAGCACAGATACGCAGTATTTT. Together with reference TRBV5-4 and TRBJ2-3, the CDR3 gives the full variable domain: ETGVTQSPTHLIKTRGQQVTLRCSSQSGHNTVSWYQQALGQGPQFIFQYYREEENGRGNFPPRFSGLQFPNYSSELNVNALELDDSALYLCASSPRTSGSTDTQYFGPGTRLTVL.

The CDR3 is CASSDPVGTSTEAFF. Written as DNA, the CDR3 is TGCGCCAGCAGTGATCCTGTGGGGACTTCCACTGAAGCTTTCTTT. The chain joins TRBV10-1 to TRBJ1-1, with TRBD1 as a possible D gene (5 bases). CDR1 and CDR2 from the germline V gene are WNHNN and SYGVQD (reference sequence). CDR3 length equals 15 residues. Trimming removed 3 bases from V and 4 bases from J, with 15 bases in between.

This clone was observed once. This sequence joins TRBV27 and TRBJ1-2, with a weak D call TRBD1 (6 bases). The V end was cut by 1 base, the J end by 6 bases, with 15 bases between. There are 15 residues in the CDR3. Germline V gene sequence: CDR1 MNHEY, CDR2 SMNVEV (reference sequence). The CDR3 is CASSLYPGEVHGYTF. For the CDR3, the DNA is TGTGCCAGCAGTTTATATCCAGGGGAAGTCCATGGCTACACCTTC.

The chain recombines TRBV20-1 with TRBJ1-2; D ambiguous. The V end lost 0 bases, the J end lost 4 bases, and 3 bases lay between the germline ends. Germline CDR1 and CDR2: DFQATT and SNEGSKA (reference sequence). The CDR3 totals 11 residues. CDR3 DNA: TGCAGTGCTAGAGATGGCTATGGCTACACCTTC. Translation: CSARDGYGYTF.

The V and J genes are TRBV7-2 and TRBJ1-2; 7 bases are shared with TRBD1. V lost 4 bases, J lost 5 bases, and 7 bases stayed unmatched. This CDR3 has 14 residues. Germline CDR1 and CDR2: SGHTA and FQGNSA. CDR3 nucleotide sequence: TGTGCCAGCAGCTCCAACGACAGGGCATATGGCTACACCTTC. Translated: CASSSNDRAYGYTF.

V gene TRBV10-3 combines with J gene TRBJ2-6; D ambiguous. The CDR3 spans 15 residues. CDR1 is ENHRY, CDR2 SYGVKD, per germline. Trimming shortened V by 7 bases and J by 4 bases, and 14 bases separated the two germline ends. CDR3 in amino acids: CAIMKGGYGANVLTF. The CDR3 nucleotides read TGTGCCATCATGAAGGGTGGGTACGGGGCCAACGTCCTGACTTTC.

V gene TRBV5-4 combines with J gene TRBJ1-1, with TRBD1 as a possible D gene (5 bases). Per the germline V gene, CDR1 is SGHNT and CDR2 is YYREEE (reference sequence). The V gene lost 4 bases and the J gene lost 2 bases, with 12 bases spanning the gap. This CDR3 region has 14 residues. The CDR3 DNA reads TGTGCCAGCAGCACCAAGGGGATTAACACTGAAGCTTTCTTT. Translation gives CASSTKGINTEAFF. Complete variable domain (other parts from reference TRBV5-4 and TRBJ1-1): ETGVTQSPTHLIKTRGQQVTLRCSSQSGHNTVSWYQQALGQGPQFIFQYYREEENGRGNFPPRFSGLQFPNYSSELNVNALELDDSALYLCASSTKGINTEAFFGQGTRLTVV.

This clone was seen ten or more times. Distinct nucleotide sequences in the sample also encode this CDR3. The rearrangement uses TRBV7-8 and TRBJ1-1; the match to TRBD1 covers 7 bases. V shed 1 base and J 5 bases; nucleotides not matched to a gene: 4. Germline V gene data show CDR1 as SGHVS and CDR2 as FQNEAQ. The CDR3 loop spans 14 amino acids. This CDR3 reads CASSLEGAGTEAFF. CDR3 DNA sequence: TGTGCCAGCAGCTTAGAGGGGGCCGGTACTGAAGCTTTCTTT.

The V call is TRBV6-5, the J call TRBJ1-2; TRBD1 agrees at 11 bases. J gave up 2 bases and V 6 bases, and 2 bases lay outside the gene matches. The CDR3 loop spans 14 amino acids. The V gene's germline CDR1 is MNHEY and CDR2 SVGAGI. In nucleotides, the CDR3 is TGTGCCAGCAGCCGGACAGGGGGCAACTATGGCTACACCTTC. Amino acids: CASSRTGGNYGYTF.

DNA of the CDR3: TGTGCCAGCAGCTTGACACGGGGGGCCCAATCCGAGCAGTACTTC. Protein product: CASSLTRGAQSEQYF. This chain joins TRBV7-2 and TRBJ2-7; perhaps TRBD2 as D (7 bases). The CDR3 loop spans 15 amino acids. Per germline, CDR1 SGHTA and CDR2 FQGNSA. V was trimmed by 3 bases and J by 6 bases, leaving 18 bases between them. The variable domain in full, completed from reference TRBV7-2 and TRBJ2-7, reads GAGVSQSPSNKVTEKGKDVELRCDPISGHTALYWYRQSLGQGLEFLIYFQGNSAPDKSGLPSDRFSAERTGGSVSTLTIQRTQQEDSAVYLCASSLTRGAQSEQYFGPGTRLTVT.